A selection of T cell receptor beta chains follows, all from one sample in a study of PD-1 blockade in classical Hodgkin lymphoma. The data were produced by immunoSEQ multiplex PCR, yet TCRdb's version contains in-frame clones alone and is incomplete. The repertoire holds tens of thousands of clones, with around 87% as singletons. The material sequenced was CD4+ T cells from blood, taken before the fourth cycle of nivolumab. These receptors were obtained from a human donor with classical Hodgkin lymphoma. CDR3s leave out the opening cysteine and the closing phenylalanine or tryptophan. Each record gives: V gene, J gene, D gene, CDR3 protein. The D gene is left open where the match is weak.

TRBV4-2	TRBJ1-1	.	ASSQGGMNTEAF
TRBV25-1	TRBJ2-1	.	ASSEYSTAGQF
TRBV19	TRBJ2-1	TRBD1	ASRHRGLYNEQF
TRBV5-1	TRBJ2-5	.	ASSSGTNQETQY
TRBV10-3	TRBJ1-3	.	AISGSSQSSGNTIY
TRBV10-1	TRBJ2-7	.	ASRNRDPHARVNEQY
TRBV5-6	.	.	ASSSRGYEQY
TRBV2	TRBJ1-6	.	ASSVTGTGDSPLH
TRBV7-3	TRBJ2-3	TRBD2	ASSLRTSGADTQY
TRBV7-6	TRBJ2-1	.	ASSLAAGIHNEQF
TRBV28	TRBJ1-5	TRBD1	ASSTGGLNQPQH
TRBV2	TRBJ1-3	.	ASSGEGGGNTIY
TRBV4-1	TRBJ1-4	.	ASSQDGGSLGEKLF
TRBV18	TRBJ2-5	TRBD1	ASSPLAGQGSGTQY
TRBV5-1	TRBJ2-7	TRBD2	ASSFSSGGYEQY
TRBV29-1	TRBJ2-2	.	SVEQGSGGELF
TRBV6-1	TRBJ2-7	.	ASNEQQSYEQY
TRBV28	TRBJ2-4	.	ASSLAGLENIQY
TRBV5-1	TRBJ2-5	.	ASSLIPGRETQY
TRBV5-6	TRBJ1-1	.	ASSRGPNTEAF
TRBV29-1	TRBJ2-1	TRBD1	SVGDRVKYNEQF
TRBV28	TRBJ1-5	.	ASSPNLSNEQVWNQPQH
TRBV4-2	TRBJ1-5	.	ASSQEVQGLRPQH
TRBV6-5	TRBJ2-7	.	ASSPGGFTYEQY
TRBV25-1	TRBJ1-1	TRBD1	ASSEYRGNTEAF
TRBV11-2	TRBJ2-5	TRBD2	ASSSSGRVQETQY
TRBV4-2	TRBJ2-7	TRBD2	ASSLPGGSYEQY
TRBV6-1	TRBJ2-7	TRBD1	ASSDRDREAYEQY
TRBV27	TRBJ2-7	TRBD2	ASSLSGRAVEQY
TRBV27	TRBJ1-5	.	ASRKYGGMGINQPQH
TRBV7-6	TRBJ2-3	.	ASSFQEDPDTQY
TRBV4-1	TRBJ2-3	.	ASSQEASSSSTDTQY
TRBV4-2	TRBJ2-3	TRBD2	ASSQGTSGILLTRDTQY
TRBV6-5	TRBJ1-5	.	ASSPGRRGNQPQH
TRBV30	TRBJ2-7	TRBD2	AWRAATSGRPYEQY
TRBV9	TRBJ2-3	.	ASSVERGTDTQY
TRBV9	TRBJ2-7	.	ASSVNRAGYEQY
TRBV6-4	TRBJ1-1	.	ASSPEWGYTEAF
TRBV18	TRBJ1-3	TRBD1	ASSPGTGGTGNTIY
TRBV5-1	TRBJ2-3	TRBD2	ASSLEYSGEGTQY
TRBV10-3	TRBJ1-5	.	AISGASNQPQH
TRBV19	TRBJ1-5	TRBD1	ASSAPGGSDSNQPQH